A single sample gave rise to the 13 T cell receptor beta chains below, sequenced in a study of cytomegalovirus exposure and HLA in healthy donors. With 60 Vbeta and 13 Jbeta primers, the PCR was carried out. The table came from immunoSEQ multiplex PCR; TCRdb's copy has only in-frame clones and leaves some out. Of 200,000 or so clones in the sample, approximately 80% were seen once. Sample: PBMCs. The receptors derive from a man in his fifties in good health and CMV-seronegative.

This clone occurred a few times. This sequence joins TRBV7-7 and TRBJ2-3; D is uncertain. The CDR3 runs 14 residues. The V end lost 2 bases, the J end lost 6 bases, and 12 bases lay between the germline ends. In germline, CDR1 is SSHAT, CDR2 FNYEAQ (reference sequence). For the CDR3, the DNA is TGTGCCAGCAGCTTAAACTACCCCCCCGATACGCAGTATTTT. Translation gives CASSLNYPPDTQYF. Filled out from reference TRBV7-7 and TRBJ2-3, the complete variable domain reads GAGVSQSPRYKVTKRGQDVTLRCDPISSHATLYWYQQALGQGPEFLTYFNYEAQPDKSGLPSDRFSAERPEGSISTLTIQRTEQRDSAMYRCASSLNYPPDTQYFGPGTRLTVL.

The chain uses TRBV11-2 and TRBJ1-1, with D possibly being TRBD1 (6 bases). V was cut by 7 bases and J by 5 bases, with 17 bases left in between. The V gene's germline CDR1 is SGHAT and CDR2 FQNNGV. This CDR3 is 14 amino acids long. The CDR3 DNA reads as TGTGCCAGCAAACCGGGACACTTCAGAACTGAAGCTTTCTTT. Its translation: CASKPGHFRTEAFF.

The genes are TRBV6-5 and TRBJ2-1; TRBD2 might be the D (6 bases). Germline-derived CDR1 and CDR2 are MNHEY and SVGAGI. The V and J ends lost 6 bases and 1 base respectively, with 13 bases between them. This CDR3 is built from 15 residues. As DNA, the CDR3 is TGTGCCAGCAGCAAAGGCGGGACTTCCTACAATGAGCAGTTCTTC. As protein: CASSKGGTSYNEQFF.

The chain joins TRBV7-3 to TRBJ2-3; TRBD2 matches at 8 bases. Germline loops: CDR1 SGHTA, CDR2 FQGTGA. The CDR3 length is 16 residues. The ends lost 5 bases at V and 4 bases at J; junction bases unmatched: 11. The CDR3 here is CASSPPQAGVADTQYF. Written as DNA, the CDR3 is TGTGCCAGCAGCCCTCCACAAGCGGGAGTTGCAGATACGCAGTATTTT. Together with reference TRBV7-3 and TRBJ2-3, the CDR3 gives the full variable domain: GAGVSQTPSNKVTEKGKYVELRCDPISGHTALYWYRQSLGQGPEFLIYFQGTGAADDSGLPNDRFFAVRPEGSVSTLKIQRTERGDSAVYLCASSPPQAGVADTQYFGPGTRLTVL.

The CDR3 is CASSLGGTGREGKLFF. Written as DNA, the CDR3 is TGTGCCAGCAGCTTGGGGGGTACAGGGAGGGAAGGAAAACTGTTTTTT. J is TRBJ1-4 and V is TRBV5-4; a possible D gene is TRBD1 (6 bases). V lost 0 bases to trimming and J lost 10 bases, with 19 bases between them. This CDR3 has 16 amino acids. Germline CDR1 reads SGHNT; CDR2 reads YYREEE (reference sequence).

This clone appeared a few times. The rearrangement uses TRBV7-9 and TRBJ2-7, with 9 bases aligning to TRBD2. The length of the CDR3 is 17 residues. Trimming removed 0 bases from V and 5 bases from J; junction bases left unmatched: 11. Germline V gene data show CDR1 as SEHNR and CDR2 as FQNEAQ (reference sequence). The CDR3 region is CASSLAGTSPSTDEQYF. CDR3 sequence (DNA): TGTGCCAGCAGCTTAGCCGGGACTAGCCCCTCTACCGACGAGCAGTACTTC.

This clone turned up a few times. The chain is built from TRBV9 and TRBJ1-2; 7 bases agree with TRBD1. The germline V gene has CDR1 SGDLS and CDR2 YYNGEE. The CDR3 consists of 16 residues. Trimming took 4 bases from V and 0 from J; bases not matched to a gene: 9. CDR3 amino acids: CASSPSGGTANYGYTF. Here the CDR3 DNA reads TGTGCCAGCAGCCCATCAGGGGGAACAGCTAACTATGGCTACACCTTC.

This CDR3 is CASRYRNTEAFF. In DNA form, the CDR3 reads TGTGCCAGCAGATACAGGAACACTGAAGCTTTCTTT. The chain has TRBV27 and TRBJ1-1; D gene unclear. CDR3 length equals 12 residues. Trimming stripped 6 bases from V and 1 base from J, with 6 bases between. Germline loops: CDR1 MNHEY, CDR2 SMNVEV (reference sequence).

The gene calls are TRBV7-3 and TRBJ1-1; D ambiguous. CDR1 SGHTA and CDR2 FQGTGA come from the germline V gene. With 5 bases removed from V and 0 bases from J, the gap between germline ends came to 19 bases. The CDR3 consists of 17 residues. The DNA for the CDR3 is TGTGCCAGCAGCGACGCTACTCCATTCGGGGTGAACACTGAAGCTTTCTTT. Translation: CASSDATPFGVNTEAFF.

Only a few counts were recorded for this clone. V and J are TRBV27 and TRBJ2-7; no reliable D call. V was clipped by 5 bases and J by 0 bases, with 17 bases between them. The CDR3 sequence is 16 residues long. Germline V gives CDR1 MNHEY, CDR2 SMNVEV (reference sequence). CDR3 in amino acids: CASSSPSRGPSYEQYF. CDR3 nucleotides: TGTGCCAGCAGTAGTCCCTCCCGTGGCCCCTCCTACGAGCAGTACTTC.

This chain connects TRBV2 to TRBJ2-1, with 11 bases fitting TRBD2. Germline trimming cut 5 bases from V and 6 bases from J; bases unmatched to any gene: 6. From germline, CDR1 is SNHLY and CDR2 FYNNEI. CDR3 length: 15 amino acids. The CDR3 spells CASSYSGREGNEQFF. The CDR3 DNA reads as TGTGCCAGCAGTTATAGCGGGAGGGAGGGCAATGAGCAGTTCTTC.

The J gene is TRBJ2-7, the V gene TRBV28; 8 bases are a match to TRBD1. The CDR3 contains 14 residues. The V gene end was trimmed by 10 bases and the J gene end by 3 bases; junction bases not matched to a gene: 11. Germline V CDR1 and CDR2: MDHEN, SYDVKM. This CDR3 is CATSGGGQVYEQYF. CDR3 in DNA: TGTGCCACCTCAGGAGGGGGACAGGTCTACGAGCAGTACTTC.

V gene TRBV28 combines with J gene TRBJ2-7; TRBD2 matches 14 bases. The length of the CDR3 is 16 residues. The J segment lost 5 bases and the V segment lost 2 bases, leaving 5 bases of the junction unmatched. Germline V lookup: CDR1 MDHEN, CDR2 SYDVKM. The CDR3 region has the DNA TGTGCCAGCAGTTTAGGGGGGACTAGCGGGAGCCACGAGCAGTACTTC. It specifies CASSLGGTSGSHEQYF.